A single sample gave rise to the 18 T cell receptor beta chains below, sequenced in a study of blood T cell repertoires in COVID-19. Clones were sequenced by immunoSEQ multiplex PCR, and TCRdb holds only the in-frame ones, with some missing. The sample consists of about 160,000 clones, around 92% of them appearing once. Sequenced input: peripheral blood. These receptors were obtained from a man in his fifties or sixties with acute or convalescent COVID-19.

The V and J genes are TRBV9 and TRBJ2-5; 8 positions match TRBD1. This CDR3 has 15 residues. Germline lookup yields CDR1 SGDLS and CDR2 YYNGEE. J was trimmed by 5 bases and V by 3 bases; bases with no gene match: 9. The CDR3 DNA is TGTGCCAGCAGCGACAGAGCAGGGGGCTCGGAGACCCAGTACTTC. It translates to CASSDRAGGSETQYF.

The V gene is TRBV6-5, the J gene TRBJ1-1; D is possibly TRBD1 (5 bases). Germline V gene data show CDR1 as MNHEY and CDR2 as SVGAGI. The CDR3 is 15 residues long. Trimming took off 7 bases at V and 0 bases at J, with 15 bases between the two ends. The CDR3 bases are TGTGCCAGCAAATCCCGGGGGGAGTTGAACACTGAAGCTTTCTTT. It encodes CASKSRGELNTEAFF.

The V call is TRBV19, the J call TRBJ2-1, with 12 bases matching TRBD1. V trimming: 9 bases; J trimming: 5 bases; junction bases outside the gene matches: 5. The CDR3 is 14 amino acids. From germline, CDR1 is LNHDA and CDR2 SQIVND (reference sequence). The CDR3 nucleotides are TGTGCCAGCAAGGGACAGGGGGCTAACAATGAGCAGTTCTTC. Translation gives CASKGQGANNEQFF.

The V gene is TRBV6-2 or TRBV6-3, the J gene TRBJ2-5; 13 nucleotides agree with TRBD2. In germline, CDR1 is MNHEY, CDR2 SVGEGT. The V segment lost 2 bases and the J segment 2 bases; nucleotides outside the gene matches: 8. CDR3 length: 18 amino acids. CDR3 region: CASSYPLAGGNLQETQYF. The CDR3 bases are TGTGCCAGCAGTTACCCACTAGCGGGGGGGAACCTTCAAGAGACCCAGTACTTC.

The chain uses TRBV5-1 and TRBJ1-5; the D is unclear. V lost 5 bases and J lost 0, with 6 bases in between. The CDR3 spans 13 residues. CDR1 is SGHRS, CDR2 YFSETQ, per germline. CDR3 sequence: CASRPGSNQPQHF. In DNA, the CDR3 is TGCGCCAGCAGACCCGGTAGCAATCAGCCCCAGCATTTT.

The chain's CDR3 is CASSSQSGNTIYF. In nucleotides, the CDR3 is TGTGCCAGCAGCTCCCAGTCTGGAAACACCATATATTTT. The chain links TRBV7-2 to TRBJ1-3; D is uncertain. Germline assignment: CDR1 SGHTA and CDR2 FQGNSA. The CDR3 covers 13 residues. V dropped 4 bases and J dropped 1 base, with 5 bases sitting between them.

The chain carries TRBV5-1 and TRBJ1-3; 8 nucleotides align to TRBD1. This CDR3 has 14 amino acids. J was trimmed by 6 bases and V by 4 bases; bases with no gene match: 6. Germline assignment: CDR1 SGHRS and CDR2 YFSETQ. CDR3 bases: TGCGCCAGCAGCCGGACAGGGTACGAAAACACCATATATTTT. It codes for CASSRTGYENTIYF. Supplemented by reference TRBV5-1 and TRBJ1-3, the full variable domain reads KAGVTQTPRYLIKTRGQQVTLSCSPISGHRSVSWYQQTPGQGLQFLFEYFSETQRNKGNFPGRFSGRQFSNSRSEMNVSTLELGDSALYLCASSRTGYENTIYFGEGSWLTVV.

This clone was observed a single time. This chain links TRBV19 with TRBJ1-5, with 7 bases lining up with TRBD1. V shed 2 bases, J shed 6 bases, and the junction held 4 bases outside the gene matches. The CDR3 covers 14 residues. Germline values: CDR1 LNHDA, CDR2 SQIVND (reference sequence). CDR3 residues: CASSISQGVQPQHF. The CDR3 DNA reads as TGTGCCAGTAGTATATCCCAGGGGGTTCAGCCCCAGCATTTT.

This chain joins TRBV19 and TRBJ1-5; possibly TRBD1 for D (6 bases). The germline V gene encodes CDR1 LNHDA and CDR2 SQIVND (reference sequence). The CDR3 contains 19 residues. Trimming took 7 bases from V and 1 from J, leaving 26 bases between them. CDR3 sequence reads: CASTRVTGYGIGSNQPQHF. The CDR3 DNA follows: TGTGCCAGTACAAGAGTTACAGGGTACGGTATCGGAAGCAATCAGCCCCAGCATTTT.

This chain uses TRBV5-4 with TRBJ2-7; D is undetermined. Trimming took 0 bases from V and 1 from J, leaving 8 bases between them. CDR3 length: 14 residues. Looked up from germline, CDR1 is SGHNT and CDR2 is YYREEE (reference sequence). DNA of the CDR3: TGTGCCAGCAGCTTGGTCGGTTCTTCCTACGAGCAGTACTTC. Translation: CASSLVGSSYEQYF.

This rearrangement joins TRBV5-8 to TRBJ1-5; possibly TRBD1 for D (5 bases). V was cut by 1 base and J by 7 bases, with 6 bases left in between. Germline V CDR1 and CDR2: SGHTS, YDEGEE. There are 12 residues in the CDR3. The CDR3 sequence: CASSLWGQPQHF. The CDR3 DNA reads TGTGCCAGCAGCTTGTGGGGCCAGCCCCAGCATTTT.

V and J are TRBV9 and TRBJ2-6; 9 bases align to TRBD2. There are 19 residues in the CDR3. CDR1 and CDR2 from the germline V gene are SGDLS and YYNGEE. The ends lost 4 bases at V and 4 bases at J; junction bases unmatched: 15. CDR3 sequence: CASSTNLAGGTLGANVLTF. In DNA, the CDR3 is TGTGCCAGCAGCACGAACCTCGCGGGGGGGACTCTCGGGGCCAACGTCCTGACTTTC.

This clone was seen a few times. The chain has TRBV10-2 and TRBJ1-6, with D maybe TRBD1 (5 bases). The germline gives CDR1 WSHSY, CDR2 SAAADI. Trimming removed 5 bases from V and 5 bases from J, with 10 bases in between. The CDR3 extends over 14 amino acids. CDR3 protein: CASSRGQDNSPLHF. The CDR3 DNA sequence: TGCGCCAGCAGTCGAGGACAAGATAATTCACCCCTCCACTTT.

The rearrangement links TRBV4-2 to TRBJ1-1, with D perhaps matching TRBD1 (6 bases). This CDR3 comprises 11 residues. V lost 5 bases to trimming and J lost 8 bases, with 9 bases between them. The germline V gene encodes CDR1 LGHNA and CDR2 YNFKEQ. CDR3 in amino acids: CASSAQGEAFF. DNA for the CDR3: TGTGCCAGCAGCGCCCAGGGGGAAGCTTTCTTT.

J is TRBJ2-7 and V is TRBV28; the D gene is possibly TRBD1 (5 bases). V was clipped by 2 bases and J by 2 bases, with 7 bases between them. The CDR3 spans 13 residues. Germline assignment: CDR1 MDHEN and CDR2 SYDVKM. CDR3 protein: CASSLGRAYEQYF. CDR3 sequence (DNA): TGTGCCAGCAGTTTAGGCAGGGCCTACGAGCAGTACTTC.

CDR3 DNA sequence: TGCAGTGCTAGTCAATTCAGGGGGCTCACAGTCACTGAAGCTTTCTTT. This sequence encodes CSASQFRGLTVTEAFF. This chain links TRBV20-1 with TRBJ1-1; 8 bases line up with TRBD1. The CDR3 covers 16 residues. The V segment lost 3 bases and the J segment 4 bases; nucleotides outside the gene matches: 13. Germline CDR1 and CDR2: DFQATT and SNEGSKA (reference sequence).

This chain links TRBV4-2 with TRBJ1-2; 7 bases agree with TRBD1. After removal of 2 bases from V and 8 bases from J, the junction contained 17 bases not matched to a gene. The CDR3 has 17 residues. Germline V gene data show CDR1 as LGHNA and CDR2 as YNFKEQ. The CDR3 reads CASSQSGQRDPGGGYTF. The CDR3 DNA follows: TGTGCCAGCAGCCAATCGGGACAGAGGGACCCCGGGGGAGGCTACACCTTC.

The V and J genes are TRBV25-1 and TRBJ2-1; D is possibly TRBD2 (5 bases). This CDR3 comprises 15 residues. V lost 3 bases, J lost 4 bases, and 13 bases lay in between. Per the germline V gene, CDR1 is MGHDK and CDR2 is SYGVNS. CDR3 sequence (DNA): TGTGCCAGCAGTGACATCGGGGTCGGATACAATGAGCAGTTCTTC. It encodes CASSDIGVGYNEQFF.